This T cell receptor beta chain appears in the sequencing data of a study of shared clonotypes between healthy human individuals. Regarding the study as a whole: Non-shared clonotypes had lower generation probabilities than those shared by all four donors.

This clone showed up just once. The target antigen is unknown. Trimming pared 0 bases from V and 2 bases from J, leaving 22 bases between. Germline CDR1 reads LGHNA; CDR2 reads YSLEER. The CDR3 consists of 20 residues. Naive CD8 cells lacked CD45RO and underwent positive selection for CCR7, leaving out terminally differentiated effector memory CD45RA+ cells. All of the donors resided in Nashville, Tennessee, and each was a Caucasian adult. Deep-level assay runs were performed. Sequenced by immunoSEQ multiplex PCR; TCRdb stores in-frame clones only, minus some. The table records around 2,100,000 clones, around 96% of them present only once.

The sample taken for sequencing was naive CD8+ T cells sorted from blood. The source is a man aged 18 to 29 in good health. The chain recombines TRBV4-3 with TRBJ2-2; D tentatively fits TRBD1 or TRBD2 (5 bases each). CDR3 sequence reads: CASSQDLGLGTSLNTGELFF. In nucleotides, the CDR3 is TGCGCCAGCAGCCAAGATTTGGGCCTCGGGACCAGCTTAAACACCGGGGAGCTGTTTTTT.